Below are 22 T cell receptor beta chains sequenced from a single sample in a study of graft-versus-host responses after intestinal transplantation. Clones were read by immunoSEQ multiplex PCR, and TCRdb kept only the in-frame ones, dropping some. The repertoire holds approximately 49,000 clones, with more than 80% as singletons. Antigens of these TCRs are unknown. This sample comprised unstimulated CD4+ T cells sorted from spleen or lymph node cells, obtained before transplant. The receptors were sampled from a human donor who was the organ donor for an intestinal transplant.

The J gene is TRBJ1-2, the V gene TRBV2; D gene unclear. This CDR3 contains 13 residues. With 10 bases removed from V and 1 base from J, the gap between germline ends came to 13 bases. Germline V CDR1 and CDR2: SNHLY, FYNNEI. DNA for the CDR3: TGTGCCACCACGGAGGGAGATAACTATGGCTACACCTTC. Its protein product is CATTEGDNYGYTF. The whole variable domain, filled in from reference TRBV2 and TRBJ1-2, reads EPEVTQTPSHQVTQMGQEVILRCVPISNHLYFYWYRQILGQKVEFLVSFYNNEISEKSEIFDDQFSVERPDGSNFTLKIRSTKLEDSAMYFCATTEGDNYGYTFGSGTRLTVV.

This clone showed up just a few times. V and J are TRBV5-1 and TRBJ2-7; 7 nucleotides line up with TRBD1. The J segment lost 0 bases and the V segment lost 4 bases, leaving 7 bases of the junction unmatched. Germline CDR1 reads SGHRS; CDR2 reads YFSETQ. The CDR3 totals 15 residues. The CDR3 loop reads CASSLLGQSSYEQYF. CDR3 DNA sequence: TGCGCCAGCAGCCTCTTGGGACAGAGCTCCTACGAGCAGTACTTC.

Only one count was recorded for this clone. This chain links TRBV7-9 with TRBJ2-7, with a possible D match to TRBD1 (5 bases). The length of the CDR3 is 13 residues. Germline V lookup: CDR1 SEHNR, CDR2 FQNEAQ (reference sequence). With 3 bases removed from V and 7 bases from J, the gap between germline ends came to 13 bases. The CDR3 DNA reads as TGTGCCAGCAGCTTCCCGACTCCAGGGGAGCAGTACTTC. Translating it yields CASSFPTPGEQYF. Full variable domain (remainder filled in from reference TRBV7-9 and TRBJ2-7): DTGVSQNPRHKITKRGQNVTFRCDPISEHNRLYWYRQTLGQGPEFLTYFQNEAQLEKSRLLSDRFSAERPKGSFSTLEIQRTEQGDSAMYLCASSFPTPGEQYFGPGTRLTVT.

The CDR3 nucleotides are TGTGCCAGCAGCTTGGGGCGGGGACCGGATACGCAGTATTTT. Its protein product is CASSLGRGPDTQYF. The chain combines TRBV5-4 with TRBJ2-3; weak D call: TRBD2 (6 bases). The length of the CDR3 is 14 residues. Germline loops: CDR1 SGHNT, CDR2 YYREEE (reference sequence). The V and J ends lost 0 bases and 6 bases respectively, with 11 bases between them.

J is TRBJ1-1 and V is TRBV6-4; 11 nucleotides match TRBD1. V shed 2 bases, J shed 4 bases, and the junction held 0 bases outside the gene matches. The length of the CDR3 is 14 residues. Germline-derived CDR1 and CDR2 are MRHNA and SNTAGT. The CDR3 DNA follows: TGTGCCAGCAGTGACGGACAGGGGGCCACTGAAGCTTTCTTT. Translating it yields CASSDGQGATEAFF.

The CDR3, as DNA: TGCGCCAGCAGCCGGGCGGGAACTGTGGATGAGCAGTTCTTC. It codes for CASSRAGTVDEQFF. V and J are TRBV5-1 and TRBJ2-1, with a weak D call TRBD2 (6 bases). The CDR3 is 14 residues long. Germline V lookup: CDR1 SGHRS, CDR2 YFSETQ. The ends were cut back, 4 bases at V and 8 bases at J, with 16 bases in the middle.

The chain has TRBV7-9 and TRBJ1-1, with a possible D match to TRBD1 (6 bases). The CDR3 runs to 14 residues. Germline V CDR1 and CDR2: SEHNR, FQNEAQ (reference sequence). Trimming shortened V by 3 bases and J by 6 bases, and 14 bases separated the two germline ends. For the CDR3, the DNA is TGTGCCAGCAGCTTCAGATCCAGGGGAGCTGAAGCTTTCTTT. Protein product: CASSFRSRGAEAFF. The full variable domain, with the rest looked up from reference TRBV7-9 and TRBJ1-1, is DTGVSQNPRHKITKRGQNVTFRCDPISEHNRLYWYRQTLGQGPEFLTYFQNEAQLEKSRLLSDRFSAERPKGSFSTLEIQRTEQGDSAMYLCASSFRSRGAEAFFGQGTRLTVV.

The chain employs TRBV29-1 and TRBJ2-7; possible D gene TRBD1, 6 bases. Germline CDR1 SQVTM, CDR2 ANQGSEA. The CDR3 has 11 amino acids. The V end lost 6 bases, the J end lost 3 bases, and 9 bases lay between the germline ends. DNA of the CDR3: TGCAGCGTAGAGACAGGCTACGAGCAGTACTTC. It translates to CSVETGYEQYF.

As concerns this clone: Other nucleotide sequences in the sample specify the same CDR3. The J gene is TRBJ2-7, the V gene TRBV28; 10 bases match TRBD1. Germline trimming cut 4 bases from V and 2 bases from J; bases unmatched to any gene: 5. This CDR3 region has 15 residues. Germline V CDR1 and CDR2: MDHEN, SYDVKM. The CDR3 DNA reads TGTGCCAGCAGTTCTCCGGGACAGGGGACCTACGAGCAGTACTTC. This translates into CASSSPGQGTYEQYF.

This clone has only a few counts. The CDR3 DNA reads TGTGCCAGCAGTTACGGGGCAGGGAACCAACCCCAGCATTTT. Translated: CASSYGAGNQPQHF. The chain uses TRBV6-6 and TRBJ1-5, with a weak D call TRBD1 (5 bases). The CDR3 runs 14 residues. In germline, CDR1 is MNHNY, CDR2 SVGAGI (reference sequence). V was cut by 2 bases and J by 10 bases, with 15 bases left in between.

V usage is TRBV7-9 and J usage is TRBJ2-7, with 7 bases fitting TRBD2. From germline, CDR1 is SEHNR and CDR2 FQNEAQ (reference sequence). V lost 6 bases to trimming and J lost 8 bases; unmatched junction nucleotides: 13. The CDR3 totals 14 residues. For the CDR3, the DNA is TGTGCCAGCAGTTACACTGGCACGGGAGGTCAGCAGTACTTC. Encoded protein: CASSYTGTGGQQYF.

The CDR3 coding sequence is TGCAGCGTTCCTTCCGGGACAGGGGCTAACTATGGCTACACCTTC. Its protein is CSVPSGTGANYGYTF. The rearrangement joins TRBV29-1 to TRBJ1-2, with TRBD1 identical over 10 bases. Germline CDR1 reads SQVTM; CDR2 reads ANQGSEA. V was clipped by 5 bases and J by 0 bases; unmatched bases: 6. This CDR3 spans 15 amino acids.

The rearrangement links TRBV6-5 to TRBJ1-2, with 8 bases lining up with TRBD1. The CDR3 is 12 amino acids. The germline CDR1 and CDR2 sequences are MNHEY and SVGAGI. Trimming at V came to 10 bases and at J to 4 bases, leaving 5 bases not matched to a gene. The CDR3 sequence is CATGTGGYGYTF. The CDR3 DNA reads as TGTGCCACTGGTACAGGGGGCTATGGCTACACCTTC.

This clone was detected only once. This sequence joins TRBV11-2 and TRBJ2-2; possibly TRBD1 for D (5 bases). Trimming stripped 7 bases from V and 0 bases from J, with 12 bases between. Germline V gene data show CDR1 as SGHAT and CDR2 as FQNNGV. The CDR3 totals 15 residues. CDR3 coding DNA: TGTGCCAGCACTCTAGGGGCGTCGAACACCGGGGAGCTGTTTTTT. This translates into CASTLGASNTGELFF.

The rearrangement joins TRBV4-3 to TRBJ1-4; D is undetermined. The CDR3 totals 14 residues. The V end was cut by 0 bases, the J end by 17 bases, with 19 bases between. Per germline, CDR1 LGHNA and CDR2 YSLEER. The CDR3 DNA sequence: TGCGCCAGCAGCCAAGATCCCTCACACAGTTTCCTCTTTTTT. Amino acids: CASSQDPSHSFLFF.

CDR3 amino acids: CASSLLLRAEKLFF. CDR3 nucleotide sequence: TGTGCCAGCAGTCTGTTACTGAGAGCTGAAAAACTGTTTTTT. The V gene is TRBV6-1, the J gene TRBJ1-4; no clear D gene. The V end was cut by 5 bases, the J end by 7 bases, with 14 bases between. Looked up from germline, CDR1 is MNHNS and CDR2 is SASEGT. There are 14 residues in the CDR3.

V usage is TRBV28 and J usage is TRBJ2-2; TRBD1 matches 11 bases. Germline V gives CDR1 MDHEN, CDR2 SYDVKM. Trimming at V came to 2 bases and at J to 1 base, leaving 0 bases not matched to a gene. The CDR3 totals 16 residues. The chain's CDR3 is CASSLGTGGNTGELFF. CDR3 DNA sequence: TGTGCCAGCAGTTTAGGGACAGGGGGGAACACCGGGGAGCTGTTTTTT.

This chain uses TRBV27 with TRBJ2-5; 11 bases map to TRBD2. The germline V gene encodes CDR1 MNHEY and CDR2 SMNVEV (reference sequence). The V gene end was trimmed by 3 bases and the J gene end by 2 bases; junction bases not matched to a gene: 5. The CDR3 is made up of 16 amino acids. The CDR3 sequence: CASSLTSGISQETQYF. The CDR3 DNA is TGTGCCAGCAGTTTGACTAGCGGGATTTCACAAGAGACCCAGTACTTC.

This chain joins TRBV29-1 and TRBJ1-1, with a tentative D call TRBD1 (6 bases). The CDR3 covers 11 residues. Germline CDR1 SQVTM, CDR2 ANQGSEA. V lost 4 bases and J 5 bases, leaving 8 bases between the germline ends. CDR3 sequence: CSVVGQTEAFF. The CDR3 DNA reads as TGCAGCGTTGTAGGACAGACTGAAGCTTTCTTT.

V and J are TRBV4-2 and TRBJ1-2, with D possibly being TRBD1 (6 bases). The CDR3 spans 14 residues. Trimming took 4 bases from V and 6 from J, leaving 15 bases between them. The V gene's germline CDR1 is LGHNA and CDR2 YNFKEQ. For the CDR3, the DNA is TGTGCCAGCAGCCGACCAGGGGCGGAGGATGGCTACACCTTC. Encoded protein: CASSRPGAEDGYTF.

The chain carries TRBV9 and TRBJ1-3; no clear D. Germline assignment: CDR1 SGDLS and CDR2 YYNGEE. V lost 1 base to trimming and J lost 1 base, with 15 bases between them. The CDR3 runs to 17 residues. This chain's CDR3 is CASSVPDRRESGNTIYF. CDR3 nucleotide sequence: TGTGCCAGCAGCGTACCAGATCGGAGGGAATCTGGAAACACCATATATTTT.

This clone was recorded once. The genes are TRBV5-1 and TRBJ2-1; 7 nucleotides agree with TRBD2. CDR1 and CDR2 from the germline V gene are SGHRS and YFSETQ. CDR3 length: 15 residues. The V segment lost 4 bases and the J segment 2 bases; nucleotides outside the gene matches: 6. CDR3 nucleotides: TGCGCCAGCAGCCCTCCGACTAGCACCTACAATGAGCAGTTCTTC. It translates to CASSPPTSTYNEQFF.